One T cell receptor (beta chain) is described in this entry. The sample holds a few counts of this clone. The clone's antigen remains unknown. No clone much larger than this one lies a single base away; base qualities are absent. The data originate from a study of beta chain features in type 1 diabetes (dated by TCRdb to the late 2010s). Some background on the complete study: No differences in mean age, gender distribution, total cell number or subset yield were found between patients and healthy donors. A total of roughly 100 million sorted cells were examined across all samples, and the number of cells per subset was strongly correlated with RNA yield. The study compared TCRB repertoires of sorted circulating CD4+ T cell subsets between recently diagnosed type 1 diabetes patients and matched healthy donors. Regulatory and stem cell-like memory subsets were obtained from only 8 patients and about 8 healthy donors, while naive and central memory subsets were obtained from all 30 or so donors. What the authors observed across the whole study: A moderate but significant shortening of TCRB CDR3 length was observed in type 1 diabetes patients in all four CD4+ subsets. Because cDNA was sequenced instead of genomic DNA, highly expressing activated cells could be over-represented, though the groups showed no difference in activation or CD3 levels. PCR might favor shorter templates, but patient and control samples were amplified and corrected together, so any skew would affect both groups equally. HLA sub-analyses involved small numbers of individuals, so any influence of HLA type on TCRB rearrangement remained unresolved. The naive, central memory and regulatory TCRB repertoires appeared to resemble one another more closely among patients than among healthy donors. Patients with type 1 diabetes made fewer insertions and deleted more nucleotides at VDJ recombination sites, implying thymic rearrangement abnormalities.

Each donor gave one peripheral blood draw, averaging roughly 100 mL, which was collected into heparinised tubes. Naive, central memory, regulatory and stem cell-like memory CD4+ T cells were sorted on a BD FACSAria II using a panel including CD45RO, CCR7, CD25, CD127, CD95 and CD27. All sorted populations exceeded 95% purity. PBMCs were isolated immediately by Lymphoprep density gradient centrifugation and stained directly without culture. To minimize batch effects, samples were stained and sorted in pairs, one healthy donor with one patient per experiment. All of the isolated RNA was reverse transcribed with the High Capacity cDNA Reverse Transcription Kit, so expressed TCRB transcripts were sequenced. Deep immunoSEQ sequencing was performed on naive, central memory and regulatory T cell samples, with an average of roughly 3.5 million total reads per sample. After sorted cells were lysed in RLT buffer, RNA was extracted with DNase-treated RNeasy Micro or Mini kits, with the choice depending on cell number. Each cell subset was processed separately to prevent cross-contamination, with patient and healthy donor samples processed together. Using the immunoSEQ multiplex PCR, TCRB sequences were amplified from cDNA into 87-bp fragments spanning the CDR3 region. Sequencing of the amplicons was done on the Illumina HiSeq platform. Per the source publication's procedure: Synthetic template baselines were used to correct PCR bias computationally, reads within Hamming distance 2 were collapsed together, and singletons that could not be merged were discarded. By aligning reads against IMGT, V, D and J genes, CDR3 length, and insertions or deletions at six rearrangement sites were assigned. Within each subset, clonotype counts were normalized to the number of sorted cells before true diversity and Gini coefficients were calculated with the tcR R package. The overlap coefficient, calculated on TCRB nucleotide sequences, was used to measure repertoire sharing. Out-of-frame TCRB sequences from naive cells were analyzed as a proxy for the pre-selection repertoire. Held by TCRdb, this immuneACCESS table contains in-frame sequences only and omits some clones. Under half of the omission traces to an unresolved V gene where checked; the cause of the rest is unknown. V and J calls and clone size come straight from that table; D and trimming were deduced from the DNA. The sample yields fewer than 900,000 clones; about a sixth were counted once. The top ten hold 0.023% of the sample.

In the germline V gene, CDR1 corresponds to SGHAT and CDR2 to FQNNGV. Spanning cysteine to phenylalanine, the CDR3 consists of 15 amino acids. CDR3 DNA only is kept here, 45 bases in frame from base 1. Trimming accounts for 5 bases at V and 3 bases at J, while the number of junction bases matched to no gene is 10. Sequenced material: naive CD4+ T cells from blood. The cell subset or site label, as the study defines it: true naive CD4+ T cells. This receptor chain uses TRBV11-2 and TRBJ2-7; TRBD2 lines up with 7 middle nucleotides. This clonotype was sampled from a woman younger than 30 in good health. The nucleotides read TGTGCCAGCAGCCACTTGGGGGACTACCTCTACGAGCAGTACTTC. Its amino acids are CASSHLGDYLYEQYF.